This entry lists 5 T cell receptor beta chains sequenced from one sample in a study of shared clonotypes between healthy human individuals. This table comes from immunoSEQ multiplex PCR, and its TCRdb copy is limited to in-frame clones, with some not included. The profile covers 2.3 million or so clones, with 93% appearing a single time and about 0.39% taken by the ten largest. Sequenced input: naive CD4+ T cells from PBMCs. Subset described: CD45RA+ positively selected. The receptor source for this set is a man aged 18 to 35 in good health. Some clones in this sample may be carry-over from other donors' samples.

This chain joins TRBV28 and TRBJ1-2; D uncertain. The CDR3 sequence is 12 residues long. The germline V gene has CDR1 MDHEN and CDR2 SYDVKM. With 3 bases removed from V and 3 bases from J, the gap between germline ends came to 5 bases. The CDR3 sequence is CASSLEDYGYTF. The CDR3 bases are TGTGCCAGCAGTTTGGAGGACTATGGCTACACCTTC.

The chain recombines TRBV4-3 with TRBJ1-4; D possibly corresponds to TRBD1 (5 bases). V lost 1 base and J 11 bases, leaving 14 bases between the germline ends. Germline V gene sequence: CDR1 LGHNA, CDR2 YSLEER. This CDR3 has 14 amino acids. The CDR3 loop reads CASSQVQTVGKLFF. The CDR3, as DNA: TGCGCCAGCAGCCAAGTTCAGACAGTCGGGAAACTGTTTTTT.

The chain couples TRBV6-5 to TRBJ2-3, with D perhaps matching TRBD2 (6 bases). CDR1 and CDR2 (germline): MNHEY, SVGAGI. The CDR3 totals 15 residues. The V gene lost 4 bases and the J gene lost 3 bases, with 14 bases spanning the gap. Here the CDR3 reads CASSFRGRGTDTQYF. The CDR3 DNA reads TGTGCCAGCAGTTTTCGTGGACGGGGGACAGATACGCAGTATTTT.

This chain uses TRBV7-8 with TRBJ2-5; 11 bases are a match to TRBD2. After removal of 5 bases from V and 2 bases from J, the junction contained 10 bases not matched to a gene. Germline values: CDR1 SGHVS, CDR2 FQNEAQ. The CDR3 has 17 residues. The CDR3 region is CASSRVPGLAEQETQYF. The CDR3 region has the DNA TGTGCCAGCAGCCGCGTCCCGGGACTAGCGGAACAAGAGACCCAGTACTTC.

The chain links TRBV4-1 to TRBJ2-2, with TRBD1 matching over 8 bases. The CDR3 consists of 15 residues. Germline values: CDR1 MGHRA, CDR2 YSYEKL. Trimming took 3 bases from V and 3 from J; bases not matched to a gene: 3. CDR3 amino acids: CASSQQGADTGELFF. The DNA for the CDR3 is TGCGCCAGCAGCCAGCAGGGGGCTGACACCGGGGAGCTGTTTTTT.